This T cell receptor beta chain comes out of a study of T cells in tumors after PD-1 blockade (dated by TCRdb to between 2017 and 2020). As for the study more broadly: Prior checkpoint blockade, systemic immunosuppressant use, and recent radiotherapy or other anti-cancer therapy within 4 weeks were grounds for patient exclusion. Paired single-cell RNA and TCR sequencing was done in the study on site-matched tumors from patients with BCC or SCC, both before and after anti-PD-1 therapy. Clinical response was assessed using RECIST version 1.1. On average, peripheral blood samples had 120,000 or so TCR templates (range roughly 21,000-257,772) and some 40,000 unique clonotypes. To compare clonotypes in blood and tumor, bulk TCR sequencing was done on around eleven peripheral blood samples taken from roughly five patients. Ongoing daily vismodegib 150 mg was also given to a subset of patients during anti-PD-1 treatment. Patients were treated with either pembrolizumab 200 mg every 3 weeks or cemiplimab 350 mg every 2 weeks. Overall study results and their limits: The source of novel T cell clones was not identified and could include lymphoid organs or rare unexpanded clones within the tumor or its periphery. Roughly 40% of TCR clonotypes from the tumor were detected in blood, and certain novel exhausted tumor clones were present in blood collected before treatment, which suggests recruitment from the periphery.

Deep TCRbeta sequencing was performed with the immunoSEQ platform. In the paper's pipeline: For further analysis, only productive rearrangements were exported out of the immunoSEQ Analyzer. T cell phenotypes were assigned to bulk TCRbeta clonotypes by matching the clonotypes to single-cell RNA+TCR-seq clones that had the same TCRbeta sequence. Clone enrichment in tumor was computed as tumor frequency divided by PBMC frequency from bulk TCR sequencing. GLIPH was used to group TCRs into specificity groups, clusters of distinct TCRs likely recognizing common antigens via shared CDR3 motifs. As stored in TCRdb, this immuneACCESS dataset retains in-frame rearrangements with V and J assigned. A fraction of the clones does not appear; measured against another copy, unresolved V genes explain less than half of the discrepancy, and the remainder lacks a known reason. The DNA gave D and trimming, while V, J and clone size come from that table. The table for this sample lists 55,000 to 65,000 clones; about four fifths of them were counted only once. The ten largest account for around an eighth of the sample.

This clone was seen a few times. The antigen it recognizes is unknown. Base qualities are missing; no much larger clone stands one base away. This specimen's time point label, interpreted: before anti-PD-1 therapy. For bulk TCRbeta sequencing, genomic DNA was extracted from tumor biopsies or peripheral blood, and input amounts ranged from roughly 616 ng to 6,004 ng. Every patient had histologically proven advanced or metastatic basal or squamous cell carcinoma and was a poor candidate for surgical resection. The basal cell carcinoma cohort comprised 11 patients, of whom about eight had bulk tumor TCR sequencing. The CDR1 and CDR2 encoded by the germline V gene are SGHVS and FQNEAQ. From its cysteine to its phenylalanine, the CDR3 spans 13 amino acids. Only the CDR3 DNA is retained, 39 bases long and in frame from the first base. The junction carries 9 bases between V and J, which are trimmed by 1 base and 6 bases respectively.

Here the sequenced sample was PBMCs, taken before anti-PD-1 treatment. This sequence was found in a human donor with basal cell carcinoma. The sequence joins TRBV7-8 to TRBJ1-1, with no confidently assigned D gene. The base sequence is TGTGCCAGCAGCTTAGTTGTTCGGTCTGAAGCTTTCTTT. This is translated as CASSLVVRSEAFF.